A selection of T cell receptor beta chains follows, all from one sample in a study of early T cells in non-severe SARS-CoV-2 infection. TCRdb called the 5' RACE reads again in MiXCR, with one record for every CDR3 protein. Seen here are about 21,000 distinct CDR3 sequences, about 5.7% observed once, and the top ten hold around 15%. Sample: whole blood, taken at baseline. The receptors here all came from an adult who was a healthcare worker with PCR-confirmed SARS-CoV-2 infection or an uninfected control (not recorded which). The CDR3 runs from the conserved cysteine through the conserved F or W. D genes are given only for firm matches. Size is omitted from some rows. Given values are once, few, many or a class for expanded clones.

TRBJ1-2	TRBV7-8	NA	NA	CASSGDRTNYGYTF	TGTGCCAGCAGCGGAGACAGGACTAACTATGGCTACACCTTC
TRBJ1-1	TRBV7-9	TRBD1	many	CASSIARTGAGEAFF	TGTGCCAGCAGCATCGCTAGGACAGGGGCGGGTGAAGCTTTCTTT
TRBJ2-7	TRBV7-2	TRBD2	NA	CASSPNPLGGKYF	TGTGCCAGCAGCCCCAATCCTTTGGGGGGGAAGTACTTC
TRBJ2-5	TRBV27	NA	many	CASSLWGTQETQYF	TGTGCCAGCAGTTTATGGGGGACCCAAGAGACCCAGTACTTC
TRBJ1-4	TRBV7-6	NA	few	CASSPRGSAYSGGNEKLFF	TGTGCCAGCAGCCCGAGGGGATCGGCCTACTCCGGAGGAAATGAAAAACTGTTTTTT
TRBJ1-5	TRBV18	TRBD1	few	CASSPLQGSGPQHF	TGTGCCAGCTCACCATTACAGGGGTCCGGGCCCCAGCATTTT
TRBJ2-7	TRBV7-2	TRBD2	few	CASSLEASGGRKQYF	TGTGCCAGCAGCTTAGAGGCTAGCGGGGGGAGGAAGCAGTACTTC
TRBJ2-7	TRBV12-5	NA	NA	CASASGYPPYEQYF	TGTGCTAGTGCTTCCGGCTACCCCCCCTACGAGCAGTACTTC
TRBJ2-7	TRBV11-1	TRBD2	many	CASSRDYSGLYF	TGTGCCAGCAGCCGGGACTACTCTGGGCTGTACTTC
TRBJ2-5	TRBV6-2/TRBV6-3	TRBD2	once	CASSPAGAQETQYF	TGTGCCAGCAGTCCAGCGGGAGCCCAAGAGACCCAGTACTTC
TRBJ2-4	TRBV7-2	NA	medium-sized	CASSLEGRGDQYF	TGTGCCAGCAGCTTAGAAGGCAGGGGGGATCAGTACTTC
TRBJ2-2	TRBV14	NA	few	CASSQPELNTGELFF	TGTGCCAGCAGCCAACCAGAATTGAACACCGGGGAGCTGTTTTTT
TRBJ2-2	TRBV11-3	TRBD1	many	CASSKGQGASTGELFF	TGTGCCAGCAGCAAAGGACAGGGGGCGTCCACCGGGGAGCTGTTTTTT
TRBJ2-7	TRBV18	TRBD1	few	CASLPQGQGYEQYF	TGTGCCAGCTTACCCCAGGGACAGGGCTACGAGCAGTACTTC
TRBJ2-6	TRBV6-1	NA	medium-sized	CASSVGTTGANVLTF	TGTGCCAGCAGTGTTGGGACAACAGGGGCCAACGTCCTGACTTTC
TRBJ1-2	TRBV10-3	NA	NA	CAISEPTGRAPDGYTF	TGTGCCATCAGTGAGCCGACCGGCAGGGCCCCCGATGGCTACACCTTC
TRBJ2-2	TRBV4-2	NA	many	CASSQDQGSLGGELFF	TGTGCCAGCAGCCAAGATCAGGGTTCCCTAGGCGGGGAGCTGTTTTTT
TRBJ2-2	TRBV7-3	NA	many	CASSLARDTGELFF	TGTGCCAGCAGCTTAGCGCGGGACACCGGGGAGCTGTTTTTT
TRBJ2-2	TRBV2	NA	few	CASSESPGATGELFF	TGTGCCAGCAGTGAATCGCCGGGGGCCACCGGGGAGCTGTTTTTT
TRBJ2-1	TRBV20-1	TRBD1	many	CSAETGVGNEQFF	TGCAGTGCAGAGACAGGGGTTGGCAATGAGCAGTTCTTC
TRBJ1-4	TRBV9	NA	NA	CASSVTPTGEKLFF	TGTGCCAGCAGCGTAACCCCCACAGGTGAAAAACTGTTTTTT
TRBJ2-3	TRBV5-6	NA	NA	CASSSYQRFTDTQYF	TGTGCCAGCAGCTCCTATCAGCGGTTCACAGATACGCAGTATTTT
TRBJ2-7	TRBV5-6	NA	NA	CASSLATVYEQYF	TGTGCCAGCAGCTTGGCCACCGTCTACGAGCAGTACTTC
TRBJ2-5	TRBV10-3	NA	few	CAISLPGQETQYF	TGTGCCATCAGCCTGCCGGGCCAAGAGACCCAGTACTTC
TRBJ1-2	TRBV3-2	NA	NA	CASSPPSGQGGDGYTF	TGTGCCAGCAGCCCTCCTTCGGGACAGGGCGGCGATGGCTACACCTTC
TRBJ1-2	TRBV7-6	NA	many	CASSPEDRNYGYTF	TGTGCCAGCAGCCCGGAGGACCGTAACTATGGCTACACCTTC
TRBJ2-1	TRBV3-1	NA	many	CASSQDEGDEQFF	TGTGCCAGCAGCCAAGATGAGGGGGATGAGCAGTTCTTC
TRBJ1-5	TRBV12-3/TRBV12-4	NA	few	CASGSRSNQPQHF	TGTGCCAGCGGCTCCCGGAGCAATCAGCCCCAGCATTTT
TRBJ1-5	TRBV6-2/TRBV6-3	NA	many	CASSYSLRQPQHF	TGTGCCAGCAGTTACTCGTTACGGCAGCCCCAGCATTTT